Listed below are T cell receptor beta chains from one sample, sequenced in a study of blood T cell repertoires in COVID-19. Repertoires were generated with immunoSEQ multiplex PCR, while TCRdb's copy carries only in-frame clones and drops some. The table records around 40,000 clones, 70% to 90% of them present only once. Input material: peripheral blood. These receptor sequences come from a human donor in a cohort sampled during active COVID-19. Each CDR3 is given with its conserved first and last residue. D genes are given only for firm matches. Size values are once, few and many counts, or a class for expanded clones, and some rows have none.

j_call v_call clone_size d_call cdr3_aa cdr3_nt
TRBJ2-2 TRBV4-1 - TRBD1 CASSQGWPGGVSTGELFF TGCGCCAGCAGCCAAGGGTGGCCAGGGGGCGTCAGTACCGGGGAGCTGTTTTTT
TRBJ1-5 TRBV7-2 few - CASSRPGGQNQPQHF TGTGCCAGCAGCCGCCCGGGGGGGCAGAATCAGCCCCAGCATTTT
TRBJ1-1 TRBV10-1 - - CASRPGGRNTEAFF TGCGCCAGCAGGCCCGGCGGCAGAAACACTGAAGCTTTCTTT
TRBJ2-1 TRBV5-4 - TRBD2 CASSETSGGPYNEQFF TGTGCCAGCAGCGAAACTAGCGGGGGGCCTTACAATGAGCAGTTCTTC
TRBJ2-1 TRBV10-2 - TRBD2 CASSLTSGYNEQFF TGCGCCAGCAGCCTGACTAGCGGATACAATGAGCAGTTCTTC
TRBJ2-5 TRBV2 - TRBD1 CASSGDRGRETQYF TGTGCCAGCAGCGGGGACAGGGGGCGAGAGACCCAGTACTTC
TRBJ1-5 TRBV6-5 - TRBD1 CASSPGGGSPQHF TGTGCCAGCAGTCCGGGAGGGGGCAGCCCCCAGCATTTT
TRBJ2-5 TRBV7-9 - - CASSLGRVGETQYF TGTGCCAGCAGCTTAGGGAGAGTGGGAGAGACCCAGTACTTC
TRBJ2-5 TRBV7-3 - TRBD2 CASSLGTSGREAQYF TGTGCCAGCAGCTTAGGGACTAGCGGGCGCGAGGCCCAGTACTTC
TRBJ1-1 TRBV19 few - CASSIWRMNTEAFF TGTGCCAGTAGTATCTGGCGGATGAACACTGAAGCTTTCTTT
TRBJ1-5 TRBV6-5 - TRBD1 CASRTGGNQPQHF TGTGCCAGCAGGACAGGGGGCAATCAGCCCCAGCATTTT
TRBJ1-1 TRBV12-5 - - CASGLVHGALETEAFF TGTGCTAGTGGTTTGGTACACGGCGCCTTGGAGACTGAAGCTTTCTTT
TRBJ2-2 TRBV7-3 - - CASSPILGGTGELFF TGTGCCAGCAGCCCAATCCTCGGGGGCACCGGGGAGCTGTTTTTT
TRBJ2-5 TRBV7-6 - - CASSLRGFQAETQYF TGTGCCAGCAGCTTAAGGGGGTTTCAGGCAGAGACCCAGTACTTC
TRBJ2-5 TRBV4-2 - TRBD2 CASSPGTSGQETQYF TGTGCCAGCAGCCCCGGGACTAGTGGGCAAGAGACCCAGTACTTC
TRBJ1-4 TRBV5-1 - TRBD1 CASSLGGRGRGEKLFF TGCGCCAGCAGCTTAGGAGGCAGGGGGCGCGGTGAAAAACTGTTTTTT
TRBJ2-5 TRBV29-1 - TRBD1 CSAKERDRGHGETQYF TGCAGCGCAAAGGAAAGGGACAGGGGCCACGGAGAGACCCAGTACTTC
TRBJ2-3 TRBV20-1 - TRBD2 CSASLAGVTSGTDTQYF TGCAGTGCTAGTCTAGCGGGGGTAACCTCGGGCACAGATACGCAGTATTTT
TRBJ2-1 TRBV13 - - CASSLGSGGWGHNEQFF TGTGCCAGCAGCTTAGGATCTGGCGGTTGGGGCCACAATGAGCAGTTCTTC
TRBJ2-7 TRBV12-3/TRBV12-4 - - CASSPRGYEQYF TGTGCCAGCAGTCCCCGCGGCTACGAGCAGTACTTT
TRBJ2-2 TRBV9 - TRBD1 CASSVDRGHPGELFF TGTGCCAGCAGCGTAGACAGGGGGCATCCCGGGGAGCTGTTTTTT
TRBJ1-1 TRBV6-5 - TRBD1 CASSRGTGGTEAFF TGTGCCAGCAGTCGCGGGACAGGGGGCACTGAAGCTTTCTTT
TRBJ2-7 TRBV7-9 - TRBD2 CASSSGLGYYEQYF TGTGCCAGCAGTTCGGGACTAGGGTACTACGAGCAGTACTTC
TRBJ1-1 TRBV11-2 - TRBD1 CASSPRTGSNTEAFF TGTGCCAGCAGCCCTAGGACAGGATCGAACACTGAAGCTTTCTTT
TRBJ1-4 TRBV24-1 - TRBD1 CATRFRWTGGQVGEKLFF TGTGCCACCAGATTTCGTTGGACAGGGGGTCAGGTGGGTGAAAAACTGTTTTTT
TRBJ2-7 TRBV7-9 - - CASSLNRGGEQYF TGTGCCAGCAGCTTAAACAGGGGGGGCGAGCAGTACTTC
TRBJ2-2 TRBV5-4 - - CASSLSQGGPGELFF TGTGCCAGCAGCTTGTCCCAGGGAGGACCCGGGGAGCTGTTTTTT
TRBJ2-3 TRBV5-1 - TRBD1 CASTGTVNTDTQYF TGCGCCAGCACCGGGACAGTAAACACAGATACGCAGTATTTT
TRBJ1-5 TRBV7-8 - TRBD1 CASKLDRDVQPQHF TGTGCCAGCAAGTTGGACAGGGATGTTCAGCCCCAGCATTTT
TRBJ1-2 TRBV3-1/TRBV3-2 - TRBD1 CASSPRDREGYTF TGTGCCAGCAGCCCCCGGGACAGGGAGGGCTACACCTTC
TRBJ2-1 TRBV2 - - CASSTTGHEQFF TGTGCCAGCAGCACCACAGGGCACGAGCAGTTCTTC
TRBJ1-2 TRBV7-8 few - CASSPTTGAPIGYTF TGTGCCAGCAGCCCTACGACAGGAGCCCCTATAGGCTACACCTTC
TRBJ2-2 TRBV7-9 - TRBD1 CASSLVGQGATGELFF TGTGCCAGCAGCTTAGTTGGACAGGGTGCCACCGGGGAGCTGTTTTTT
TRBJ2-1 TRBV15 - - CATSSETGRRTSDEQFF TGTGCCACCAGCAGTGAAACAGGTCGAAGAACCTCGGATGAGCAGTTCTTC
TRBJ2-6 TRBV10-3 - - CATQGSGANVLTF TGTGCCACACAGGGTTCTGGGGCCAACGTCCTGACTTTC
TRBJ2-1 TRBV9 - TRBD2 CASSVVSGGAYNEQFF TGTGCCAGCAGCGTAGTTAGCGGGGGGGCGTACAATGAGCAGTTCTTC
TRBJ2-2 TRBV7-2 - TRBD2 CASSSSPRGGGGELFF TGTGCCAGCAGCTCCTCCCCCCGCGGGGGGGGCGGGGAGCTGTTTTTT
TRBJ2-5 TRBV7-9 - TRBD2 CASSPGTSGDSQETQYF TGTGCCAGCAGTCCCGGGACTAGCGGGGATTCCCAAGAGACCCAGTACTTC
TRBJ2-7 TRBV3-1/TRBV3-2 - - CASSTPGQSYEQYF TGTGCCAGCAGCACACCGGGACAAAGCTACGAGCAGTACTTC
TRBJ2-7 TRBV28 - TRBD1 CASSLRQGGPYEQYF TGTGCCAGCAGTTTACGACAGGGCGGCCCCTACGAGCAGTACTTC
TRBJ1-2 TRBV7-6 - TRBD1 CASSFGTGEGANYGYTF TGTGCCAGCAGCTTCGGGACAGGGGAAGGCGCTAACTATGGCTACACCTTC
TRBJ1-5 TRBV16 few - CASSPYRGEGQPQHF TGTGCCAGCAGCCCTTATCGGGGTGAGGGTCAGCCCCAGCATTTT
TRBJ2-1 TRBV6-5 - - CASSYELANNEQFF TGTGCCAGCAGTTACGAACTAGCCAACAATGAGCAGTTCTTC
TRBJ2-1 TRBV5-1 - TRBD2 CASSSGGKEQFF TGCGCCAGCAGCTCGGGGGGTAAGGAGCAGTTCTTC
TRBJ2-3 TRBV3-1/TRBV3-2 - - CASSQVQDTQYF TGTGCCAGCAGCCAAGTTCAAGATACGCAGTATTTT
TRBJ2-5 TRBV12-3/TRBV12-4 - - CASSWREKETQYF TGTGCCAGCAGTTGGAGGGAGAAGGAGACCCAGTACTTC
TRBJ1-2 TRBV5-1 once - CASSIGGSWGYTF TGCGCCAGCAGTATAGGGGGTTCTTGGGGCTACACCTTC
TRBJ2-5 TRBV9 once TRBD2 CASSGSGGRRETQYF TGTGCCAGCAGCGGGAGCGGGGGGCGCCGGGAGACCCAGTACTTC
TRBJ1-4 TRBV19 - - CASSISSGNEKLFF TGTGCCAGTAGTATATCGTCGGGTAATGAAAAACTGTTTTTT
TRBJ1-2 TRBV2 - - CASSLRLIYGYTF TGTGCCAGCAGTCTGAGACTTATCTATGGCTACACCTTC
TRBJ2-3 TRBV6-2/TRBV6-3 - TRBD1 CASSEGGRGTDTQYF TGTGCCAGCAGCGAAGGGGGCCGGGGCACAGATACGCAGTATTTT
TRBJ2-2 TRBV2 - - CASIRRGGTGELFF TGTGCCAGCATTCGCAGGGGTGGCACCGGGGAGCTGTTTTTT
TRBJ2-7 TRBV2 - - CASSAGEAGSLGQYF TGTGCCAGCAGTGCTGGAGAGGCGGGGAGCCTGGGGCAGTACTTC
TRBJ1-5 TRBV4-2 - - CASSQETAAHQPQHF TGTGCCAGCAGCCAAGAGACAGCTGCTCATCAGCCCCAGCATTTT
TRBJ1-4 TRBV5-1 once TRBD1 CASSLASNRGDKLFF TGCGCCAGCAGCTTGGCGTCGAACAGGGGTGACAAACTGTTTTTT
TRBJ1-4 TRBV7-9 once - CASTISGNNEKLFF TGTGCCAGCACCATCTCGGGTAACAATGAAAAACTGTTTTTT
TRBJ2-2 TRBV2 - - CASRRGANTGELFF TGTGCCAGCAGACGGGGGGCAAACACCGGGGAGCTGTTTTTT
TRBJ2-3 TRBV11-2 - TRBD2 CASSPGLAGGTDTQYF TGTGCCAGCAGCCCGGGACTAGCGGGGGGAACAGATACGCAGTATTTT
TRBJ2-7 TRBV3-1/TRBV3-2 - TRBD1 CASSTGTGLYEQYF TGTGCCAGCAGTACCGGGACAGGGCTCTACGAGCAGTACTTC
TRBJ2-5 TRBV6-9 - TRBD1 CASSYRQGETQYF TGTGCCAGCAGTTATCGACAGGGGGAGACCCAGTACTTC